This record looks at one TCR beta chain sequence and its context. Generated by immunoSEQ multiplex PCR, the TCRdb table keeps only in-frame clones and is missing some. The table lists roughly 340,000 clones, roughly 90% of them singletons. This sample is part of a study of blood T cell repertoires in COVID-19. In germline, CDR1 is SGHAT, CDR2 FQNNGV. CDR3 size: 15 residues. The V and J ends lost 5 bases and 4 bases respectively, with 17 bases between them. Sequencing was performed on peripheral blood. The rearrangement joins TRBV11-2 to TRBJ1-1, with D possibly being TRBD1 (5 bases). The TCR was taken from a young woman with COVID-19, enrolled during active disease. CDR3 protein: CASSPRQLLGTEAFF. CDR3 in DNA: TGTGCCAGCAGCCCCCGACAGCTATTAGGCACTGAAGCTTTCTTT.